This TCR beta chain appears in the sequencing data of a study of radiotherapy plus CTLA-4 blockade in lung cancer listed by TCRdb under 2018. General notes on the study: Among enrolled patients, around 20% had an objective response and roughly 31% reached disease control. The full study reports these points: The strongest predictors of response were reported to be early dynamic shifts in blood T cell clones along with a rise in serum interferon-beta following radiation. After treatment with radiotherapy and ipilimumab, TCR clones that originated in tumors expanded in peripheral blood.

With regard to this clone: Its antigen remains unidentified. Per-base quality was not reported, and no clone a single base away is much larger than it. Within the sample, other DNA sequences also encode this same CDR3.

In this study, focal radiation therapy paired with CTLA-4 blockade (ipilimumab) was tested in patients who had chemo-refractory metastatic non-small-cell lung cancer. The protocol used for the library was the immunoSEQ multiplex PCR assay. The table was pulled from immuneACCESS by TCRdb, which kept in-frame rearrangements only. Such tables lose some clones; where checked, under half of the loss comes from unresolved V genes, and the rest has no known cause. This sample comprises tens of thousands of clones, about four fifths of them detected only once. 4% of the sample lies in the top ten. Via the germline V gene, CDR1 is SGHVS and CDR2 FQNEAQ. V is pared back by 5 bases and J by 8 bases, with 19 bases lying between the germline termini. From cysteine to phenylalanine, the CDR3 is 16 amino acids long. The DNA shown is the 48-base CDR3, in frame from base 1.

Sequenced material: peripheral blood, taken from a patient treated with radiotherapy plus ipilimumab. The source of this sequence is a human donor with non-small cell lung cancer who had a partial response to radiotherapy plus ipilimumab. Some clones in this sample may be carry-over from other donors' samples. The chain employs TRBV7-8 and TRBJ1-6; TRBD1 is possibly the D segment (5 matching bases). Here the CDR3 is given as CASSRRQQGLHSPLHF. The nucleotides read TGTGCCAGCAGCAGACGACAGCAGGGTTTACATTCACCCCTCCACTTT.